Listed here are 26 T cell receptor beta chains from one sample, sequenced in a study of human T cells and chemical hapten exposure. Specified time point: pre-sensitization, week 0. Regarding treatment: therapeutic diphenylcyclopropenone sensitization with weekly scalp DPC. TCRdb analysed the RACE reads with MiXCR anew, one entry per CDR3 protein. This table has roughly 100,000 distinct CDR3 sequences, roughly 12% appearing once. Material: whole blood, obtained in connection with sensitization to the hapten diphenylcyclopropenone (DPC). Every receptor here comes from a woman in her 50s with alopecia areata. Some clones in this sample may be carry-over from other donors' samples.

The genes are TRBV6-6 and TRBJ1-1; TRBD1 matches at 8 bases. Germline V gene lookup returns CDR1 MNHNY and CDR2 SVGAGI (reference sequence). This CDR3 spans 16 amino acids. Losses at the gene ends were 0 bases for V and 1 base for J; bases not matched to a gene: 4. CDR3 nucleotides: TGTGCCAGCAGTTACTCTACAGGGGGAGGGAACACTGAAGCTTTCTTT. Its protein is CASSYSTGGGNTEAFF.

The J gene is TRBJ1-1, the V gene TRBV27, with D possibly matching TRBD1 (6 bases). V was cut by 2 bases and J by 5 bases, with 15 bases left in between. The CDR3 loop spans 15 amino acids. Looked up from germline, CDR1 is MNHEY and CDR2 is SMNVEV (reference sequence). CDR3 nucleotides: TGTGCCAGCAGTTTAGGTCCGGGGGCGAGGACTGAAGCTTTCTTT. Its protein product is CASSLGPGARTEAFF.

This clonotype was observed many times. The chain couples TRBV6-6 to TRBJ2-1, with D possibly TRBD2 on 7 matching bases. Trimming took 6 bases from V and 6 from J, leaving 15 bases between them. The germline V gene encodes CDR1 MNHNY and CDR2 SVGAGI (reference sequence). CDR3 size: 14 residues. The CDR3 is CASRYAGEGNEQFF. The CDR3 DNA sequence: TGTGCCAGCAGATACGCAGGGGAGGGCAATGAGCAGTTCTTC.

V gene TRBV6-2 or TRBV6-3 combines with J gene TRBJ2-2; D might be TRBD1 or TRBD2, each matching 6 bases. V lost 7 bases and J lost 7, with 19 bases in between. Germline values: CDR1 MNHEY, CDR2 SVGEGT. This CDR3 comprises 15 residues. In nucleotides, the CDR3 is TGTGCCAGCACTCCCATTGTGGGGGGCATCGGGGAGCTGTTTTTT. Amino acid sequence: CASTPIVGGIGELFF.

The table lists this clonotype with many counts. This chain joins TRBV14 and TRBJ2-7; D gene unclear. V was cut by 4 bases and J by 6 bases, with 19 bases left in between. The CDR3 spans 15 residues. The germline gives CDR1 SGHDN, CDR2 FVKESK. The CDR3, as DNA: TGTGCCAGCAGCCCCGGTCTAGGGATTTATGGCGAGCAGTACTTC. The encoded protein is CASSPGLGIYGEQYF.

The chain recombines TRBV14 with TRBJ2-4; D perhaps matches TRBD2 (6 bases). The CDR3 extends over 17 amino acids. Trimming cost V 1 base and J 0 bases, with 13 bases left between them. Germline V lookup: CDR1 SGHDN, CDR2 FVKESK. The CDR3 loop is CASSQVRTGLAKNIQYF. The CDR3 DNA follows: TGTGCCAGCAGCCAAGTGCGTACGGGACTAGCCAAAAACATTCAGTACTTC. Variable domain in full (rest from reference TRBV14 and TRBJ2-4): EAGVTQFPSHSVIEKGQTVTLRCDPISGHDNLYWYRRVMGKEIKFLLHFVKESKQDESGMPNNRFLAERTGGTYSTLKVQPAELEDSGVYFCASSQVRTGLAKNIQYFGAGTRLSVL.

The chain has TRBV3-1 and TRBJ1-1, with TRBD1 as a possible D gene (5 bases). The CDR3 is 17 residues long. Germline V CDR1 and CDR2: LGHDT, YNNKEL (reference sequence). The V end was cut by 0 bases, the J end by 6 bases, with 20 bases between. The CDR3 nucleotides are TGTGCCAGCAGCCAAGATCCACAGGTGGGGGTTCTTGCTGAAGCTTTCTTT. It is translated as CASSQDPQVGVLAEAFF.

In its sample, this clonotype was seen a few times. The chain has TRBV7-2 and TRBJ2-1; D is ambiguous. Trimming removed 5 bases at V and 9 bases at J, with 11 bases between. Germline values: CDR1 SGHTA, CDR2 FQGNSA. This CDR3 comprises 12 residues. This CDR3 is CASSLSSREQFF. The DNA for the CDR3 is TGTGCCAGCAGCCTCTCTAGTCGTGAGCAGTTCTTC.

There are a few counts of this clonotype. J is TRBJ2-3 and V is TRBV9; 8 bases match TRBD1. CDR3 length: 16 residues. V lost 0 bases, J lost 1 base, and 4 bases stayed unmatched. CDR1 and CDR2 from the germline V gene are SGDLS and YYNGEE. The CDR3 loop reads CASSVDGTGRTDTQYF. The CDR3, as DNA: TGTGCCAGCAGCGTAGACGGGACAGGCCGCACAGATACGCAGTATTTT.

This clonotype was picked up many times. V gene TRBV11-2 combines with J gene TRBJ1-1, with unresolved D. The length of the CDR3 is 15 residues. Germline V gives CDR1 SGHAT, CDR2 FQNNGV. V lost 0 bases and J lost 0, with 8 bases in between. The CDR3 DNA is TGTGCCAGCAGCTTAGACCCGCTGATGAACACTGAAGCTTTCTTT. Protein sequence: CASSLDPLMNTEAFF.

This clonotype was detected a few times. The rearrangement links TRBV29-1 to TRBJ1-1, with D perhaps matching TRBD1 (5 bases). V gave up 6 bases and J gave up 1 base, with 9 bases separating them. The V gene's germline CDR1 is SQVTM and CDR2 ANQGSEA. The CDR3 loop spans 12 amino acids. The CDR3 reads CSVVGENTEAFF. In nucleotides, the CDR3 is TGCAGCGTCGTGGGGGAGAACACTGAAGCTTTCTTT.

In this sample, this clonotype turned up a few times. The chain links TRBV5-4 to TRBJ2-5; 12 nucleotides agree with TRBD2. This CDR3 is 15 amino acids long. Germline CDR1 is SGHNT and CDR2 is YYREEE (reference sequence). With V trimmed by 3 bases and J by 1 base, 1 base remained unmatched. CDR3 protein: CASSSGLAGQETQYF. For the CDR3, the DNA is TGTGCCAGCAGCTCGGGACTAGCGGGCCAAGAGACCCAGTACTTC.

This clonotype was picked up many times. V usage is TRBV7-6 and J usage is TRBJ2-1; D unclear. Germline-derived CDR1 and CDR2 are SGHVS and FNYEAQ. The CDR3 spans 12 residues. V was cut by 5 bases and J by 8 bases, with 10 bases left in between. CDR3: CASSESGDEQFF. The CDR3 DNA follows: TGTGCCAGCAGCGAGTCTGGGGATGAGCAGTTCTTC.

The sample holds a few counts of this clonotype. The gene calls are TRBV20-1 and TRBJ1-1, with D unclear. Trimming pared 1 base from V and 2 bases from J, leaving 11 bases between. This CDR3 contains 14 residues. CDR1 DFQATT and CDR2 SNEGSKA come from the germline V gene (reference sequence). For the CDR3, the DNA is TGCAGTGCTAGAGGCGCCAGATCAAACACTGAAGCTTTCTTT. Translation: CSARGARSNTEAFF.

The sample holds many counts of this clonotype. This chain links TRBV29-1 with TRBJ2-3; tentative D call: TRBD1 (5 bases). With 7 bases removed from V and 3 bases from J, the gap between germline ends came to 14 bases. The CDR3 is made up of 13 amino acids. Germline values: CDR1 SQVTM, CDR2 ANQGSEA. The CDR3 region is CSAEYGATDTQYF. Written as DNA, the CDR3 is TGCAGCGCCGAATATGGGGCAACAGATACGCAGTATTTT.

This clonotype has only a few counts. This chain joins TRBV4-3 and TRBJ2-7; no reliable D call. CDR1 is LGHNA and CDR2 is YSLEER in the germline V gene. Trimming pared 0 bases from V and 3 bases from J, leaving 12 bases between. The CDR3 covers 15 residues. The chain's CDR3 is CASSQDFGSGYEQYF. For the CDR3, the DNA is TGCGCCAGCAGCCAAGATTTTGGGTCGGGCTACGAGCAGTACTTC.

This clonotype has a count of ten or more. This sequence joins TRBV7-9 and TRBJ1-1, with TRBD1 identical over 8 bases. The CDR3 covers 16 residues. Per the germline V gene, CDR1 is SEHNR and CDR2 is FQNEAQ (reference sequence). V lost 7 bases and J lost 0; bases outside the gene matches: 10. The chain's CDR3 is CASTPPRTGMNTEAFF. In DNA form, the CDR3 reads TGTGCCAGCACCCCCCCCCGGACAGGGATGAACACTGAAGCTTTCTTT.

The chain uses TRBV28 and TRBJ1-5; TRBD1 might be the D (5 bases). Germline CDR1 reads MDHEN; CDR2 reads SYDVKM. V shed 5 bases and J shed 5 bases, with 16 bases lying between them. This CDR3 is 15 amino acids long. The DNA of the CDR3 is TGTGCCAGCAGTCTCGCTGGGGCAGCCTATCAGCCCCAGCATTTT. Translation gives CASSLAGAAYQPQHF.

This clonotype has just a few counts. The chain couples TRBV18 to TRBJ2-7; D perhaps matches TRBD2 (6 bases). Germline V gene lookup returns CDR1 KGHSH and CDR2 LQKENI. The ends were cut back, 3 bases at V and 2 bases at J, with 14 bases in the middle. The CDR3 covers 15 residues. The CDR3 coding sequence is TGTGCCAGCTCACCGGGTTCGGGAGAGGCCTACGAGCAGTACTTC. It translates to CASSPGSGEAYEQYF.

The chain joins TRBV2 to TRBJ1-5; D is unresolved. V lost 9 bases, J lost 0 bases, and 12 bases lay in between. The CDR3 consists of 14 residues. In germline, CDR1 is SNHLY, CDR2 FYNNEI. The CDR3 loop reads CASASQYSNQPQHF. The CDR3 DNA is TGTGCCAGTGCTAGCCAGTATAGCAATCAGCCCCAGCATTTT.

The V gene is TRBV29-1, the J gene TRBJ2-2, with 8 bases matching TRBD2. Trimming took 4 bases from V and 2 from J; bases not matched to a gene: 6. The germline V gene has CDR1 SQVTM and CDR2 ANQGSEA. The CDR3 spans 15 residues. In DNA, the CDR3 is TGCAGCGTTGGGGCGACTAGCGTAAACACCGGGGAGCTGTTTTTT. It codes for CSVGATSVNTGELFF.

This CDR3 is CSAISRTGFDEQYF. DNA of the CDR3: TGCAGTGCAATTTCCCGGACAGGGTTCGACGAGCAGTACTTC. The J gene is TRBJ2-7, the V gene TRBV20-1, with 8 bases that match TRBD1. The CDR3 extends over 14 amino acids. The trim removed 6 bases at V and 5 bases at J, leaving 12 bases unmatched. CDR1 is DFQATT and CDR2 is SNEGSKA in the germline V gene (reference sequence).

The gene calls are TRBV2 and TRBJ2-3; D unclear. V gave up 4 bases and J gave up 1 base, with 9 bases separating them. The V gene's germline CDR1 is SNHLY and CDR2 FYNNEI. The CDR3 sequence is 14 residues long. This CDR3 is CASSVLRGTDTQYF. The CDR3 DNA sequence: TGTGCCAGCAGTGTGCTTAGGGGCACAGATACGCAGTATTTT.

The chain joins TRBV29-1 to TRBJ2-1; D tentatively fits TRBD1 or TRBD2 (5 bases each). V lost 1 base to trimming and J lost 0 bases, with 13 bases between them. The CDR3 extends over 16 amino acids. Germline CDR1 SQVTM, CDR2 ANQGSEA. This CDR3 is CSVEGGAGRSYNEQFF. The DNA of the CDR3 is TGCAGCGTTGAAGGGGGAGCAGGGCGCTCCTACAATGAGCAGTTCTTC.

Only a few counts were recorded for this clonotype. V usage is TRBV6-6 and J usage is TRBJ1-5; TRBD1 might be the D (5 bases). CDR1 is MNHNY, CDR2 SVGAGI, per germline (reference sequence). The V end lost 4 bases, the J end lost 4 bases, and 17 bases lay between the germline ends. CDR3 length equals 16 residues. CDR3 in DNA: TGTGCCAGCAGTTTCGGTCAGGGCGCCCTAAATCAGCCCCAGCATTTT. Amino acid sequence: CASSFGQGALNQPQHF.

In its sample, this clonotype was seen many times. This chain connects TRBV5-5 to TRBJ2-5, with 8 bases aligning to TRBD1. The CDR3 consists of 13 residues. Germline values: CDR1 SGHKS, CDR2 YYEKEE (reference sequence). J was trimmed by 3 bases and V by 2 bases; bases with no gene match: 0. The CDR3 DNA reads as TGTGCCAGCAGCTTACAGGGGGAAGAGACCCAGTACTTC. Its translation: CASSLQGEETQYF.